A single sample is the source of the 14 T cell receptor beta chains below, sequenced in a study of blood T cell repertoires in COVID-19. Profiled with immunoSEQ multiplex PCR; TCRdb holds only in-frame clones, not every one. The sample lists about 300,000 clones; about 90% were seen once. The sequencing sample was made of peripheral blood. The receptors shown here come from a young man who had recovered from COVID-19.

V is TRBV18 and J is TRBJ2-7, with D possibly matching TRBD2 (6 bases). The V gene's germline CDR1 is KGHSH and CDR2 LQKENI. V was pared by 6 bases and J by 5 bases, with 14 bases between. CDR3 length equals 13 residues. Here the CDR3 DNA reads TGTGCCAGCTCCCCGGGAGAGGGCAACGAGCAGTACTTC. It encodes CASSPGEGNEQYF.

In its sample, this clone was seen once. The chain links TRBV19 to TRBJ2-1, with D uncertain. CDR1 is LNHDA and CDR2 is SQIVND in the germline V gene (reference sequence). V was clipped by 10 bases and J by 0 bases, with 13 bases between them. The length of the CDR3 is 14 residues. The CDR3 reads CATSPASSYNEQFF. The DNA for the CDR3 is TGTGCCACCTCTCCGGCTAGCTCCTACAATGAGCAGTTCTTC.

V usage is TRBV3-1 (or the pseudogene TRBV3-2) and J usage is TRBJ1-1, with D uncertain. Trimming removed 0 bases at V and 0 bases at J, with 5 bases between. Germline-derived CDR1 and CDR2 are LGHDT and YNNKEL (reference sequence). The CDR3 has 14 residues. The CDR3 coding sequence is TGTGCCAGCAGCCAAGAGGAGCTGAACACTGAAGCTTTCTTT. This gives the protein CASSQEELNTEAFF.

This clone was seen just once. This chain connects TRBV6-5 to TRBJ1-1; a possible D gene is TRBD1 (6 bases). The CDR3 spans 14 residues. The ends were cut back, 6 bases at V and 5 bases at J, with 16 bases in the middle. CDR1 is MNHEY, CDR2 SVGAGI, per germline. CDR3 DNA sequence: TGTGCCAGCAGCCCGACAGGTCTACAGACTGAAGCTTTCTTT. Its translation is CASSPTGLQTEAFF.

The V and J genes are TRBV29-1 and TRBJ1-1; D gene ambiguous. CDR1 SQVTM and CDR2 ANQGSEA come from the germline V gene. The CDR3 runs 12 residues. V was cut by 3 bases and J by 8 bases, with 13 bases left in between. CDR3 sequence reads: CSVDGIGREAFF. The CDR3 coding sequence is TGCAGCGTTGATGGGATAGGGAGGGAAGCTTTCTTT.

This clone has just a few counts. Different DNA sequences within this sample yield the same CDR3. The gene calls are TRBV7-9 and TRBJ2-7; D ambiguous. Trimming stripped 5 bases from V and 1 base from J, with 3 bases between. The CDR3 is made up of 11 amino acids. Germline V CDR1 and CDR2: SEHNR, FQNEAQ (reference sequence). CDR3 bases: TGTGCCAGCAGCCTATCCTACGAGCAGTACTTC. This encodes CASSLSYEQYF.

This clone was observed a handful of times. The CDR3 loop is CASSPGGGYSNQPQHF. The CDR3 DNA follows: TGTGCCAGCTCACCAGGGGGGGGCTATAGCAATCAGCCCCAGCATTTT. The V call is TRBV18, the J call TRBJ1-5, with D tentatively TRBD1 (6 bases). This CDR3 is 16 amino acids long. V was clipped by 2 bases and J by 0 bases, with 11 bases between them. Germline values: CDR1 KGHSH, CDR2 LQKENI.

V is TRBV5-8 and J is TRBJ2-7; 8 bases agree with TRBD1. The CDR3 totals 13 residues. The germline V gene has CDR1 SGHTS and CDR2 YDEGEE. The J segment lost 3 bases and the V segment lost 4 bases, leaving 3 bases of the junction unmatched. The CDR3 region is CASSITGGYEQYF. CDR3 nucleotide sequence: TGTGCCAGCAGCATTACAGGGGGCTACGAGCAGTACTTC.

The chain carries TRBV4-2 and TRBJ1-4; a weak D match, TRBD1 (5 bases). The CDR3 runs to 16 residues. V lost 4 bases and J lost 0, with 12 bases in between. Germline V gene sequence: CDR1 LGHNA, CDR2 YNFKEQ. CDR3: CASSPRGIPTNEKLFF. The CDR3 DNA sequence: TGTGCCAGCAGCCCCCGGGGGATCCCAACTAATGAAAAACTGTTTTTT.

This clone appeared once. The CDR3 region has the DNA TGTGCCAGCAGCCAATTCTGGAGGGACGCTGGCTACACCTTC. This gives the protein CASSQFWRDAGYTF. The V call is TRBV14, the J call TRBJ1-2, with a possible D match to TRBD1 (5 bases). From germline, CDR1 is SGHDN and CDR2 FVKESK. The CDR3 extends over 14 amino acids. V was cut by 2 bases and J by 7 bases, with 14 bases left in between.

This sequence joins TRBV27 and TRBJ2-1, with a possible D match to TRBD2 (5 bases). CDR1 is MNHEY, CDR2 SMNVEV, per germline (reference sequence). The V end was cut by 5 bases, the J end by 1 base, with 18 bases between. This CDR3 region has 17 residues. The CDR3 coding sequence is TGTGCCAGCAGTATCGTGGCTGCGGGCCTTTCCTACAATGAGCAGTTCTTC. Its protein product is CASSIVAAGLSYNEQFF.

The chain recombines TRBV5-1 with TRBJ2-3, with D possibly TRBD2 on 6 matching bases. The CDR3 has 15 residues. Trimming took off 4 bases at V and 4 bases at J, with 16 bases between the two ends. CDR1 and CDR2 from the germline V gene are SGHRS and YFSETQ. In DNA form, the CDR3 reads TGCGCCAGCAGCGGAGGGGTCGGCAGGGCAGATACGCAGTATTTT. Amino acid sequence: CASSGGVGRADTQYF.

The V gene is TRBV3-1 (or the pseudogene TRBV3-2), the J gene TRBJ2-3, with D unresolved. The V and J ends lost 4 bases and 1 base respectively, with 6 bases between them. The CDR3 length is 13 residues. Germline values: CDR1 LGHDT, CDR2 YNNKEL (reference sequence). The CDR3 is CASSPGRTDTQYF. The CDR3, as DNA: TGTGCCAGCAGCCCAGGTCGCACAGATACGCAGTATTTT.

The genes are TRBV7-9 and TRBJ2-7, with 11 bases aligning to TRBD2. The CDR3 length is 15 residues. From germline, CDR1 is SEHNR and CDR2 FQNEAQ (reference sequence). Losses at the gene ends were 5 bases for V and 6 bases for J; bases not matched to a gene: 9. CDR3 in amino acids: CASSRQLAGDGEQYF. As DNA, the CDR3 is TGTGCCAGCAGCCGACAACTAGCGGGAGATGGCGAGCAGTACTTC.